A single sample gave rise to the 27 T cell receptor beta chains below, sequenced in a study of T cells after posttransplantation cyclophosphamide. The protocol was immunoSEQ multiplex PCR, while the TCRdb copy is restricted to in-frame clones and leaves out a portion. The top ten clones hold about 0.13% of a sample with tens of thousands of clones, approximately 98% of them seen once. Cells defined as naive were viable CD3+CD4+ or CD3+CD8+ and CCR7+CD45RA+CD45RO-CD95-CD27+CD28+. Sample: naive CD4+ T cells sorted from PBMCs. Receptor source: a man aged 50 or older in good health, CMV-negative, and a related stem cell transplant donor.

The V gene is TRBV5-6, the J gene TRBJ2-7; 10 nucleotides line up with TRBD2. Germline loops: CDR1 SGHDT, CDR2 YYEEEE. The CDR3 totals 14 residues. V lost 3 bases and J lost 3; bases outside the gene matches: 3. The CDR3 here is CASSSASGGYEQYF. In DNA, the CDR3 is TGTGCCAGCAGCTCCGCTAGCGGGGGCTACGAGCAGTACTTC.

The J gene is TRBJ2-1, the V gene TRBV9; 8 bases agree with TRBD2. The germline V gene encodes CDR1 SGDLS and CDR2 YYNGEE. Trimming removed 4 bases from V and 9 bases from J; junction bases left unmatched: 12. The CDR3 is 15 residues long. This CDR3 reads CASSPRAGLAGEQFF. The CDR3 DNA reads TGTGCCAGCAGCCCGAGGGCAGGACTAGCTGGTGAGCAGTTCTTC.

The rearrangement uses TRBV14 and TRBJ1-4; the D gene is possibly TRBD1 (5 bases). CDR3 size: 18 residues. Germline loops: CDR1 SGHDN, CDR2 FVKESK. V was pared by 3 bases and J by 3 bases, with 20 bases between. The CDR3 sequence: CASSHGIPGGGSNEKLFF. The CDR3 coding sequence is TGTGCCAGCAGCCATGGGATCCCGGGGGGGGGATCTAATGAAAAACTGTTTTTT.

The chain joins TRBV6-5 to TRBJ2-2, with 8 bases that match TRBD2. This CDR3 contains 15 residues. Germline CDR1 is MNHEY and CDR2 is SVGAGI. V lost 0 bases to trimming and J lost 5 bases; unmatched junction nucleotides: 2. CDR3 in amino acids: CASSYSREVTGELFF. As DNA, the CDR3 is TGTGCCAGCAGTTACTCGCGGGAGGTGACCGGGGAGCTGTTTTTT.

The rearrangement links TRBV5-1 to TRBJ2-7, with D perhaps matching TRBD2 (6 bases). V was pared by 4 bases and J by 6 bases, with 23 bases between. Germline V gene sequence: CDR1 SGHRS, CDR2 YFSETQ. This CDR3 comprises 16 residues. As DNA, the CDR3 is TGCGCCAGCAGCCCAGGAGGACTAACCGAAGTGGGCGAGCAGTACTTC. Protein: CASSPGGLTEVGEQYF.

The chain carries TRBV6-4 and TRBJ1-5; D possibly corresponds to TRBD1 (5 bases). The CDR3 has 14 amino acids. V gave up 0 bases and J gave up 6 bases, with 9 bases separating them. Germline CDR1 MRHNA, CDR2 SNTAGT. CDR3 in amino acids: CASSDSWGGQPQHF. CDR3 nucleotides: TGTGCCAGCAGTGACTCATGGGGCGGTCAGCCCCAGCATTTT.

DNA for the CDR3: TGTGCCAGCAGTTACGCCAGTGAAGCTTTCTTT. This sequence encodes CASSYASEAFF. The chain links TRBV6-5 to TRBJ1-1; unclear D gene. V shed 2 bases and J shed 7 bases, with 5 bases lying between them. From germline, CDR1 is MNHEY and CDR2 SVGAGI. The CDR3 totals 11 residues.

The V call is TRBV19, the J call TRBJ2-3, with TRBD2 matching over 7 bases. Germline V gives CDR1 LNHDA, CDR2 SQIVND (reference sequence). Trimming cost V 5 bases and J 2 bases; bases outside gene matches: 10. The CDR3 spans 16 residues. The CDR3 loop reads CASSYGSGGITDTQYF. The CDR3 DNA follows: TGTGCCAGTAGTTATGGTTCGGGAGGAATCACAGATACGCAGTATTTT. The full variable domain, rest sourced from reference TRBV19 and TRBJ2-3, is DGGITQSPKYLFRKEGQNVTLSCEQNLNHDAMYWYRQDPGQGLRLIYYSQIVNDFQKGDIAEGYSVSREKKESFPLTVTSAQKNPTAFYLCASSYGSGGITDTQYFGPGTRLTVL.

DNA of the CDR3: TGTGCCAGCAGCCGATTTTCGGGGGGGGATAATACGCAGTATTTT. It yields the protein CASSRFSGGDNTQYF. The V gene is TRBV11-3, the J gene TRBJ2-3; TRBD2 matches at 8 bases. With V trimmed by 5 bases and J by 7 bases, 11 bases remained unmatched. Germline-derived CDR1 and CDR2 are SGHNT and YENEEA. The CDR3 runs to 15 residues.

The chain combines TRBV5-1 with TRBJ2-6; D not resolved. Germline V lookup: CDR1 SGHRS, CDR2 YFSETQ. V lost 2 bases to trimming and J lost 4 bases, with 7 bases between them. CDR3 length equals 14 residues. The DNA for the CDR3 is TGCGCCAGCAGCTTCTTCAGGGGGGCCAACGTCCTGACTTTC. Protein sequence: CASSFFRGANVLTF.

The V call is TRBV5-1, the J call TRBJ2-5; tentative D call: TRBD2 (6 bases). Germline CDR1 reads SGHRS; CDR2 reads YFSETQ. Trimming removed 5 bases from V and 5 bases from J, with 13 bases in between. The length of the CDR3 is 13 residues. The DNA for the CDR3 is TGCGCCAGCAGGGCGCAGGGAGGTGAGACCCAGTACTTC. It encodes CASRAQGGETQYF.

The rearrangement uses TRBV27 and TRBJ2-5, with D perhaps matching TRBD1 (6 bases). The DNA end favors TRBJ2-7, so the J call may be wrong. The CDR3 has 15 residues. The germline CDR1 and CDR2 sequences are MNHEY and SMNVEV (reference sequence). The CDR3 bases are TGTGCCAGCAGTTTATATTGGGGGCCCTCCTACGAGCAGTACTTC. Translating gives CASSLYWGPSYEQYF.

V is TRBV9 and J is TRBJ2-3; no definite D call. The CDR3 is 15 residues long. The V gene's germline CDR1 is SGDLS and CDR2 YYNGEE. Trimming stripped 4 bases from V and 0 bases from J, with 12 bases between. Written as DNA, the CDR3 is TGTGCCAGCAGCCCCGGCGGAGCTAGCACAGATACGCAGTATTTT. Amino acid sequence: CASSPGGASTDTQYF. The full variable domain, in which reference TRBV9 and TRBJ2-3 provide the parts outside the CDR3, is DSGVTQTPKHLITATGQRVTLRCSPRSGDLSVYWYQQSLDQGLQFLIQYYNGEERAKGNILERFSAQQFPDLHSELNLSSLELGDSALYFCASSPGGASTDTQYFGPGTRLTVL.

The chain has TRBV6-5 and TRBJ1-6; D remains ambiguous. Germline V gives CDR1 MNHEY, CDR2 SVGAGI. This CDR3 contains 14 residues. Between the trimmed V and J ends, which lost 2 bases and 9 bases, there was a span of 11 bases. The DNA for the CDR3 is TGTGCCAGCAGTTACCGTCAGGTCGGTTCACCCCTCCACTTT. Protein: CASSYRQVGSPLHF.

The CDR3 here is CASSFPRQGVPYTF. Written as DNA, the CDR3 is TGTGCCAGCAGCTTCCCGCGACAGGGTGTACCGTACACCTTC. The genes are TRBV7-9 and TRBJ1-2; 7 bases line up with TRBD1. CDR3 length: 14 residues. V lost 3 bases, J lost 11 bases, and 12 bases stayed unmatched. CDR1 and CDR2 from the germline V gene are SEHNR and FQNEAQ (reference sequence).

The chain employs TRBV5-1 and TRBJ2-5, with 13 bases that match TRBD2. The V segment lost 3 bases and the J segment 2 bases; nucleotides outside the gene matches: 1. CDR1 SGHRS and CDR2 YFSETQ come from the germline V gene. The CDR3 runs 15 residues. The CDR3 nucleotides read TGCGCCAGCAGCTGGGGACTAGCGGGACAAGAGACCCAGTACTTC. This gives the protein CASSWGLAGQETQYF.

The V and J genes are TRBV18 and TRBJ2-7; 7 bases fit TRBD1. CDR3 length: 16 residues. The V gene end was trimmed by 2 bases and the J gene end by 6 bases; junction bases not matched to a gene: 13. Germline V gene lookup returns CDR1 KGHSH and CDR2 LQKENI. In DNA form, the CDR3 reads TGTGCCAGCTCACCATTAGCCGGGACAGCCACTTCCGAGCAGTACTTC. Protein sequence: CASSPLAGTATSEQYF.

The J gene is TRBJ1-6, the V gene TRBV7-9; no clear D gene. The CDR3 is 15 amino acids. Trimming shortened V by 4 bases and J by 0 bases, and 7 bases separated the two germline ends. Germline CDR1 and CDR2: SEHNR and FQNEAQ (reference sequence). CDR3 sequence (DNA): TGTGCCAGCAGCTACGGGAGCTCCTATAATTCACCCCTCCACTTT. Protein sequence: CASSYGSSYNSPLHF.

This sequence joins TRBV15 and TRBJ1-2; a possible D gene is TRBD1 (5 bases). The V end lost 4 bases, the J end lost 4 bases, and 13 bases lay between the germline ends. Germline CDR1 reads LNHNV; CDR2 reads YYDKDF (reference sequence). There are 14 residues in the CDR3. This chain's CDR3 is CATSIGHPSYGYTF. The CDR3 bases are TGTGCCACCAGCATCGGACATCCGAGCTATGGCTACACCTTC.

This chain uses TRBV19 with TRBJ1-5; tentatively, D is TRBD1 (5 bases). CDR1 LNHDA and CDR2 SQIVND come from the germline V gene (reference sequence). There are 13 residues in the CDR3. V gave up 2 bases and J gave up 7 bases, with 9 bases separating them. CDR3 sequence (DNA): TGTGCCAGTAGTATAACCTCAGGGCAGCCCCAGCATTTT. The encoded protein is CASSITSGQPQHF.

The chain links TRBV18 to TRBJ2-2, with D unclear. Per germline, CDR1 KGHSH and CDR2 LQKENI. This CDR3 spans 15 amino acids. The V and J ends lost 2 bases and 4 bases respectively, with 11 bases between them. This CDR3 reads CASSPYSTSTGELFF. The CDR3 coding sequence is TGTGCCAGCTCACCATACAGTACGAGCACCGGGGAGCTGTTTTTT.

The chain joins TRBV5-5 to TRBJ2-1; 9 bases align to TRBD2. This CDR3 spans 15 amino acids. CDR1 is SGHKS and CDR2 is YYEKEE in the germline V gene (reference sequence). Germline trimming cut 0 bases from V and 10 bases from J; bases unmatched to any gene: 8. The CDR3 spells CASSLGGRAPGEQFF. The CDR3 DNA follows: TGTGCCAGCAGCTTGGGCGGGAGGGCCCCCGGGGAGCAGTTCTTC.

This clone was detected only a few times. CDR3 loop: CASSTRADTQYF. The CDR3 DNA follows: TGTGCCAGCAGTACCAGGGCAGATACGCAGTATTTT. The rearrangement uses TRBV27 and TRBJ2-3; possibly TRBD1 for D (5 bases). V lost 5 bases and J 4 bases, leaving 7 bases between the germline ends. The CDR3 contains 12 residues. Per germline, CDR1 MNHEY and CDR2 SMNVEV (reference sequence).

The gene calls are TRBV5-1 and TRBJ2-1; 9 bases align to TRBD2. The CDR3 is 18 amino acids. Germline V lookup: CDR1 SGHRS, CDR2 YFSETQ. The J segment lost 1 base and the V segment lost 4 bases, leaving 12 bases of the junction unmatched. CDR3 nucleotides: TGCGCCAGCAGCCGCCGGACTAGCGCCGGAGTGTCCTACAATGAGCAGTTCTTC. Protein: CASSRRTSAGVSYNEQFF.

The chain links TRBV5-1 to TRBJ2-5; TRBD2 aligns across 14 bases. CDR3 length: 18 amino acids. The V and J ends lost 4 bases and 2 bases, in that order; junction bases with no gene match: 10. Germline V gives CDR1 SGHRS, CDR2 YFSETQ. The CDR3 DNA reads TGCGCCAGCAGCGCAGGGACTAGCGGGAGTTTCGGGCAAGAGACCCAGTACTTC. Translating gives CASSAGTSGSFGQETQYF.

The chain uses TRBV5-6 and TRBJ2-7; the match to TRBD1 covers 7 bases. The CDR3 consists of 16 residues. J gave up 1 base and V 3 bases, and 10 bases lay outside the gene matches. Germline loops: CDR1 SGHDT, CDR2 YYEEEE. CDR3 in DNA: TGTGCCAGCAGCTCTCGCCGGGACAGACCTTCCTACGAGCAGTACTTC. This gives the protein CASSSRRDRPSYEQYF.

The rearrangement uses TRBV10-1 and TRBJ2-7; TRBD1 agrees at 7 bases. This CDR3 is built from 13 residues. V was pared by 9 bases and J by 4 bases, with 9 bases of the junction left unmatched. Germline V CDR1 and CDR2: WNHNN, SYGVQD (reference sequence). CDR3 bases: TGCGCCAGAATCGACGGCAGGGGGTACGAGCAGTACTTC. Translated, it gives CARIDGRGYEQYF.